This T cell receptor beta chain stems from a study of sequential checkpoint blockade in melanoma. The treatment here: randomized to nivolumab then ipilimumab (arm A) or the reverse (arm B). The protocol was immunoSEQ multiplex PCR, while the TCRdb copy is restricted to in-frame clones and leaves out a portion. Of around 16,000 clones in the sample, just under 95% were seen once. The CDR3 covers 13 residues. Looked up from germline, CDR1 is SEHNR and CDR2 is FQNEAQ (reference sequence). Trimming shortened V by 4 bases and J by 3 bases, and 10 bases separated the two germline ends. Sequences were derived from CD8+ T cells sorted from blood (inferred from file names), sampled from a patient given nivolumab and ipilimumab in sequence. This chain connects TRBV7-9 to TRBJ2-7; D gene uncertain. The clonotype was recovered from a human donor with melanoma. CDR3: CASSSPTGYEQYF. In DNA form, the CDR3 reads TGTGCCAGCAGCTCCCCCACGGGCTACGAGCAGTACTTC.